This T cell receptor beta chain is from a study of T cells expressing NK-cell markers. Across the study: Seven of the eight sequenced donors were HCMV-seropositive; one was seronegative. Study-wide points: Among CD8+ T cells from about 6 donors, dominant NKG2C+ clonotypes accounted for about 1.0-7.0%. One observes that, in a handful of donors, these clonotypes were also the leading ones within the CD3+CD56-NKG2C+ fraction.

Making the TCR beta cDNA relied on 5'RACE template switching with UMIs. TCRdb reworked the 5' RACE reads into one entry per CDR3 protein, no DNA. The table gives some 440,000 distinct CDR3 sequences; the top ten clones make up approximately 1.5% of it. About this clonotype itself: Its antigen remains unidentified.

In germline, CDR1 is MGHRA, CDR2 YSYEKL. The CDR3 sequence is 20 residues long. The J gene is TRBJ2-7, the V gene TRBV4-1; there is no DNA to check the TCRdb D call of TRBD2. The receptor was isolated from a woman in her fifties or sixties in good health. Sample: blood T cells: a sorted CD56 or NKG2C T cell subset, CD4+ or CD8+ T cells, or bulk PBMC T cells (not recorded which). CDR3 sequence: CASSQARTDLGVAGGGKQYF.